The 24 T cell receptor beta chains below were found in one sample sequenced in a study of blood T cell repertoires in COVID-19. The table came from immunoSEQ multiplex PCR; TCRdb's copy has only in-frame clones and leaves some out. Here the sample spans around 300,000 clones, approximately 85% being singletons. Sequencing was carried out using PBMCs or T cells enriched from blood (not recorded which). These receptors originate from a woman aged 25 to 39 who had recovered from COVID-19.

In nucleotides, the CDR3 is TGTGCCTGGAGTTTTCTGGCGGAGTTCAATGAGCAGTTCTTC. It is translated as CAWSFLAEFNEQFF. The chain combines TRBV30 with TRBJ2-1, with D hard to call. Germline V gene lookup returns CDR1 GTSNPN and CDR2 SVGIG (reference sequence). CDR3 length: 14 residues. V lost 2 bases, J lost 6 bases, and 14 bases lay in between. Together with reference TRBV30 and TRBJ2-1, the CDR3 gives the full variable domain: SQTIHQWPATLVQPVGSPLSLECTVEGTSNPNLYWYRQAAGRGLQLLFYSVGIGQISSEVPQNLSASRPQDRQFILSSKKLLLSDSGFYLCAWSFLAEFNEQFFGPGTRLTVL.

The genes are TRBV23-1 and TRBJ1-1; D is perhaps TRBD1 (5 bases). TRBV23-1 has ORF status, its function being uncertain. V dropped 4 bases and J dropped 2 bases, with 17 bases sitting between them. The CDR3 is 16 amino acids. The CDR3 region has the DNA TGCGCCAGCAGTCGCGGGGCATGGACGCATAACACTGAAGCTTTCTTT. This translates into CASSRGAWTHNTEAFF.

The chain combines TRBV7-3 with TRBJ2-1, with 8 nucleotides matching TRBD2. CDR3 length: 14 amino acids. V gave up 4 bases and J gave up 8 bases; unmatched junction bases: 7. Germline values: CDR1 SGHTA, CDR2 FQGTGA. In DNA form, the CDR3 reads TGTGCCAGCAGCTCTAGCGGGTCGCGGTATGAGCAGTTCTTC. Translated: CASSSSGSRYEQFF.

The V call is TRBV19, the J call TRBJ2-5; weak D call: TRBD2 (6 bases). The germline V and J ends were trimmed by 3 bases and 3 bases, with 14 bases remaining between them. Looked up from germline, CDR1 is LNHDA and CDR2 is SQIVND (reference sequence). CDR3 length equals 15 residues. This CDR3 is CASSIHGAGKETQYF. CDR3 sequence (DNA): TGTGCCAGTAGTATTCACGGTGCGGGGAAAGAGACCCAGTACTTC.

The V gene is TRBV30, the J gene TRBJ1-5; D unclear. V shed 5 bases and J shed 4 bases, with 12 bases lying between them. Germline V gene data show CDR1 as GTSNPN and CDR2 as SVGIG (reference sequence). The CDR3 is 13 residues long. The CDR3 DNA reads as TGTGCCTGGTCCCGCAGGAATAATCAGCCCCAGCATTTT. Translation gives CAWSRRNNQPQHF. Combining the CDR3 with reference TRBV30 and TRBJ1-5 gives the whole variable domain SQTIHQWPATLVQPVGSPLSLECTVEGTSNPNLYWYRQAAGRGLQLLFYSVGIGQISSEVPQNLSASRPQDRQFILSSKKLLLSDSGFYLCAWSRRNNQPQHFGDGTRLSIL.

The chain uses TRBV11-3 and TRBJ1-1; 9 bases are a match to TRBD1. The CDR3 is 17 residues long. The V gene end was trimmed by 5 bases and the J gene end by 1 base; junction bases not matched to a gene: 11. Germline-derived CDR1 and CDR2 are SGHNT and YENEEA. CDR3: CASSPGQGSNRNTEAFF. The CDR3 DNA is TGTGCCAGCAGCCCGGGACAGGGTTCGAATAGGAACACTGAAGCTTTCTTT.

The chain is built from TRBV4-1 and TRBJ2-7; 7 bases map to TRBD1. Germline CDR1 is MGHRA and CDR2 is YSYEKL. The CDR3 length is 14 residues. V lost 4 bases and J lost 4; bases outside the gene matches: 7. The CDR3 loop is CASSLRQGAYEQYF. As DNA, the CDR3 is TGCGCCAGCAGCCTCCGACAGGGTGCATACGAGCAGTACTTC.

The rearrangement links TRBV5-4 to TRBJ2-5; 7 positions match TRBD2. V lost 4 bases and J lost 2; bases outside the gene matches: 8. Per germline, CDR1 SGHNT and CDR2 YYREEE (reference sequence). The length of the CDR3 is 15 residues. The CDR3 region is CASSPWGSGQETQYF. The CDR3 DNA is TGTGCCAGCAGCCCCTGGGGTAGCGGGCAAGAGACCCAGTACTTC.

The V call is TRBV27, the J call TRBJ2-1, with 11 nucleotides matching TRBD1. The CDR3 has 17 amino acids. In germline, CDR1 is MNHEY, CDR2 SMNVEV (reference sequence). Trimming cost V 7 bases and J 9 bases; bases outside gene matches: 17. The CDR3 here is CASTKFTGTGGIGEQFF. CDR3 DNA: TGTGCCAGCACCAAATTTACCGGGACAGGGGGGATCGGTGAGCAGTTCTTC.

In this sample, this clone turned up a few times. The rearrangement joins TRBV3-1 (or the pseudogene TRBV3-2) to TRBJ1-1, with D possibly TRBD1 on 5 matching bases. Germline V lookup: CDR1 LGHDT, CDR2 YNNKEL (reference sequence). Trimming took off 0 bases at V and 11 bases at J, with 16 bases between the two ends. The CDR3 length is 14 residues. This CDR3 is CASSQDRVRGNAFF. As DNA, the CDR3 is TGTGCCAGCAGCCAAGATCGGGTAAGGGGCAATGCTTTCTTT.

This chain joins TRBV19 and TRBJ2-1, with TRBD2 as a possible D gene (5 bases). This CDR3 has 15 residues. Germline values: CDR1 LNHDA, CDR2 SQIVND (reference sequence). The germline V and J ends were trimmed by 0 bases and 7 bases, with 13 bases remaining between them. The CDR3 is CASSIDGDTGNEQFF. Here the CDR3 DNA reads TGTGCCAGTAGTATAGACGGGGATACGGGGAATGAGCAGTTCTTC.

The V and J genes are TRBV27 and TRBJ1-5, with D perhaps TRBD1 (6 bases). Germline loops: CDR1 MNHEY, CDR2 SMNVEV (reference sequence). V gave up 7 bases and J gave up 4 bases, with 17 bases separating them. The length of the CDR3 is 15 residues. The DNA for the CDR3 is TGTGCCAGCATGGAGGTAGGGGGGGGTAATCAGCCCCAGCATTTT. Its protein is CASMEVGGGNQPQHF.

The chain has TRBV5-1 and TRBJ2-4; D possibly corresponds to TRBD1 (6 bases). V was clipped by 3 bases and J by 0 bases, with 13 bases between them. Germline CDR1 and CDR2: SGHRS and YFSETQ. CDR3 length: 16 residues. CDR3 in amino acids: CASSSPDRLAKNIQYF. CDR3 DNA: TGCGCCAGCAGCTCGCCGGACAGACTAGCCAAAAACATTCAGTACTTC.

The V and J genes are TRBV7-3 and TRBJ2-7, with TRBD2 matching 11 bases. The CDR3 contains 18 residues. Trimming took 5 bases from V and 2 from J; bases not matched to a gene: 14. CDR1 and CDR2 (germline): SGHTA, FQGTGA. The CDR3 loop is CASSPHAILAGVTYEQYF. CDR3 nucleotides: TGTGCCAGCAGCCCACACGCCATACTAGCGGGGGTTACCTACGAGCAGTACTTC.

The CDR3: CASSSRSTGSGANVLTF. The CDR3 DNA reads TGTGCCAGCAGCTCGCGCTCCACAGGGTCTGGGGCCAACGTCCTGACTTTC. V is TRBV11-2 and J is TRBJ2-6, with D tentatively TRBD1 (6 bases). Germline V gene sequence: CDR1 SGHAT, CDR2 FQNNGV. V was trimmed by 4 bases and J by 1 base, leaving 14 bases between them. The CDR3 has 17 residues.

This chain links TRBV10-3 with TRBJ1-4; D remains unclear. V was shortened by 4 bases and J by 8 bases, with 11 bases between the two germline ends. The V gene's germline CDR1 is ENHRY and CDR2 SYGVKD. The CDR3 is 13 amino acids. The CDR3 DNA sequence: TGTGCCATCAGTGGCGGGGTAGACGAAAAACTGTTTTTT. This codes for CAISGGVDEKLFF.

CDR3 sequence: CASSPHGGGRETQYF. DNA of the CDR3: TGTGCCAGCAGCCCCCACGGCGGGGGGCGGGAGACCCAGTACTTC. The chain recombines TRBV9 with TRBJ2-5, with 8 nucleotides matching TRBD2. This CDR3 region has 15 residues. Germline CDR1 and CDR2: SGDLS and YYNGEE. The V segment lost 4 bases and the J segment 5 bases; nucleotides outside the gene matches: 10.

The V and J genes are TRBV3-1 (or the pseudogene TRBV3-2) and TRBJ2-7, with a weak D call TRBD2 (6 bases). Germline V gene data show CDR1 as LGHDT and CDR2 as YNNKEL (reference sequence). This CDR3 is built from 14 residues. V was shortened by 1 base and J by 6 bases, with 13 bases between the two germline ends. As DNA, the CDR3 is TGTGCCAGCAGCCAAGGGTATGGAGGGATCGAGCAGTACTTC. This encodes CASSQGYGGIEQYF.

This chain links TRBV3-1 (or the pseudogene TRBV3-2) with TRBJ1-2; D remains ambiguous. The CDR3 runs 14 residues. Looked up from germline, CDR1 is LGHDT and CDR2 is YNNKEL (reference sequence). The V gene lost 1 base and the J gene lost 8 bases, with 14 bases spanning the gap. CDR3 amino acids: CASSQVLAGGGYTF. DNA of the CDR3: TGTGCCAGCAGCCAAGTACTAGCGGGCGGCGGCTACACCTTC.

The V call is TRBV28, the J call TRBJ1-4; D remains ambiguous. Germline values: CDR1 MDHEN, CDR2 SYDVKM. The CDR3 extends over 14 amino acids. V shed 2 bases and J shed 4 bases, with 8 bases lying between them. Here the CDR3 reads CASSLRRINEKLFF. The CDR3 nucleotides read TGTGCCAGCAGTTTACGGCGGATTAATGAAAAACTGTTTTTT.

The CDR3 DNA sequence: TGTGCCAGCAGCAAAGGAAGCGCCTTGGGACAGGGCCCCCGTGGGATGAACACTGAAGCTTTCTTT. This codes for CASSKGSALGQGPRGMNTEAFF. This chain uses TRBV21-1 with TRBJ1-1; the DNA was not used to check the table's D call, TRBD1. TRBV21-1 is termed a pseudogene. This CDR3 is built from 22 residues.

The chain employs TRBV3-1 (or the pseudogene TRBV3-2) and TRBJ2-7; D gene unclear. CDR1 and CDR2 (germline): LGHDT, YNNKEL (reference sequence). The CDR3 runs to 16 residues. V lost 2 bases and J lost 0, with 14 bases in between. This CDR3 reads CASSQKPQALSYEQYF. CDR3 DNA sequence: TGTGCCAGCAGCCAAAAACCCCAAGCCCTCTCCTACGAGCAGTACTTC.

The chain is built from TRBV29-1 and TRBJ1-1; D ambiguous. This CDR3 has 13 amino acids. Germline V gene lookup returns CDR1 SQVTM and CDR2 ANQGSEA. The ends were cut back, 8 bases at V and 1 base at J, with 14 bases in the middle. CDR3 protein: CSSLRVPNTEAFF. CDR3 nucleotide sequence: TGCAGCAGCCTCCGGGTTCCGAACACTGAAGCTTTCTTT.

V gene TRBV10-3 combines with J gene TRBJ2-7; D might be TRBD1 (6 bases). Trimming shortened V by 5 bases and J by 4 bases, and 15 bases separated the two germline ends. Germline loops: CDR1 ENHRY, CDR2 SYGVKD. The CDR3 has 14 residues. CDR3 in DNA: TGTGCCATCAGTCTACAGGGCTATACTTACGAGCAGTACTTC. This codes for CAISLQGYTYEQYF.